This is a list of T cell receptor beta chains from one sample in a study of blood T cell repertoires in COVID-19. Produced via immunoSEQ multiplex PCR; TCRdb's table is partial and in-frame only. This sample carries 350,000 to 400,000 clones, approximately 88% of them seen once, and the ten largest clones take around 2.8%. Input material: peripheral blood. The receptors derive from a woman aged 25 to 39 with COVID-19, enrolled during active disease. Both conserved end residues are part of each CDR3. Fields, in order: J gene, V gene, D gene, clone size, CDR3 protein, CDR3 DNA. D genes are given only for firm matches. Clone size, where shown, is once, few, many, or a class for clones that have expanded.

J gene: TRBJ1-2; V gene: TRBV12-5; D gene: .; clone size: .; CDR3 protein: CASGLVLPGVRWDYGYTF; CDR3 DNA: TGTGCTAGTGGTTTGGTTCTCCCGGGAGTCCGCTGGGACTATGGCTACACCTTC
J gene: TRBJ2-2; V gene: TRBV12-5; D gene: .; clone size: .; CDR3 protein: CASGLGRGAGGELFF; CDR3 DNA: TGTGCTAGTGGTTTGGGACGGGGAGCTGGCGGGGAGCTGTTTTTT
J gene: TRBJ1-3; V gene: TRBV6-5; D gene: .; clone size: few; CDR3 protein: CASSAHSGPGNTIYF; CDR3 DNA: TGTGCCAGCAGCGCCCACAGCGGCCCTGGAAACACCATATATTTT
J gene: TRBJ1-1; V gene: TRBV28; D gene: .; clone size: .; CDR3 protein: CASSLEEPEAFF; CDR3 DNA: TGTGCCAGCAGTTTGGAGGAACCTGAAGCTTTCTTT
J gene: TRBJ2-3; V gene: TRBV24-1; D gene: .; clone size: once; CDR3 protein: CATSDGPGSSTDTQYF; CDR3 DNA: TGTGCCACCAGTGACGGGCCGGGGTCGAGCACAGATACGCAGTATTTT
J gene: TRBJ1-5; V gene: TRBV5-5; D gene: TRBD1; clone size: .; CDR3 protein: CASSVLQGNNQPQHF; CDR3 DNA: TGTGCCAGCAGCGTATTACAGGGGAACAATCAGCCCCAGCATTTT
J gene: TRBJ2-5; V gene: TRBV30; D gene: TRBD1; clone size: .; CDR3 protein: CAWSVTGTGHRIQYF; CDR3 DNA: TGTGCCTGGAGTGTAACCGGGACAGGGCATAGAATCCAGTACTTC
J gene: TRBJ2-6; V gene: TRBV29-1; D gene: TRBD1; clone size: .; CDR3 protein: CSALGQGPSGANVLTF; CDR3 DNA: TGCAGCGCCCTGGGACAGGGACCCTCTGGGGCCAACGTCCTGACTTTC
J gene: TRBJ2-1; V gene: TRBV9; D gene: .; clone size: .; CDR3 protein: CASSNQGSEQFF; CDR3 DNA: TGTGCCAGCAGCAACCAGGGAAGTGAGCAGTTCTTC
J gene: TRBJ1-1; V gene: TRBV9; D gene: .; clone size: .; CDR3 protein: CASTSGGGTEAFF; CDR3 DNA: TGTGCCAGCACCTCGGGGGGTGGGACTGAAGCTTTCTTT
J gene: TRBJ1-2; V gene: TRBV28; D gene: .; clone size: .; CDR3 protein: CAGAGPRGYTF; CDR3 DNA: TGTGCCGGGGCAGGACCTCGTGGCTACACCTTC
J gene: TRBJ1-3; V gene: TRBV9; D gene: TRBD1; clone size: .; CDR3 protein: CASSVSLGQGLTGNTIYF; CDR3 DNA: TGTGCCAGCAGCGTCTCTCTCGGACAGGGGCTGACTGGAAACACCATATATTTT
J gene: TRBJ2-1; V gene: TRBV11-3; D gene: TRBD2; clone size: .; CDR3 protein: CASSLGTSGRKHNEQFF; CDR3 DNA: TGTGCCAGCAGCTTAGGGACTAGCGGACGTAAACACAATGAGCAGTTCTTC
J gene: TRBJ1-2; V gene: TRBV7-9; D gene: .; clone size: .; CDR3 protein: CASSLEGRPNPGYTF; CDR3 DNA: TGTGCCAGCAGTCTGGAAGGCAGGCCCAACCCTGGCTACACCTTC
J gene: TRBJ2-2; V gene: TRBV9; D gene: .; clone size: .; CDR3 protein: CAGPGLAPGELFF; CDR3 DNA: TGTGCCGGACCGGGACTGGCCCCCGGGGAGCTGTTTTTT
J gene: TRBJ1-1; V gene: TRBV12-3/TRBV12-4; D gene: TRBD1; clone size: .; CDR3 protein: CASSWTGLTEAFF; CDR3 DNA: TGTGCCAGCAGTTGGACAGGGCTGACTGAAGCTTTCTTT
J gene: TRBJ2-5; V gene: TRBV7-9; D gene: .; clone size: .; CDR3 protein: CASSLEGRERETQYF; CDR3 DNA: TGTGCCAGCAGCTTAGAGGGACGGGAGCGGGAGACCCAGTACTTC
J gene: TRBJ2-2; V gene: TRBV15; D gene: .; clone size: .; CDR3 protein: CATSRGYIRTNTGELFF; CDR3 DNA: TGTGCCACCAGTCGCGGGTATATACGTACGAACACCGGGGAGCTGTTTTTT
J gene: TRBJ1-4; V gene: TRBV28; D gene: TRBD1; clone size: .; CDR3 protein: CASSARQGQAEKLFF; CDR3 DNA: TGTGCCAGCAGTGCGAGACAGGGGCAGGCTGAAAAACTGTTTTTT
J gene: TRBJ2-2; V gene: TRBV12-2; D gene: .; clone size: once; CDR3 protein: CASRFHGGGLIGELFF; CDR3 DNA: TGTGCAAGTCGCTTTCACGGCGGGGGGCTGATCGGGGAGCTGTTTTTT
J gene: TRBJ2-5; V gene: TRBV5-6; D gene: .; clone size: .; CDR3 protein: CASSFPGQQETQYF; CDR3 DNA: TGTGCCAGCAGCTTTCCGGGACAACAAGAGACCCAGTACTTC
J gene: TRBJ2-5; V gene: TRBV5-1; D gene: TRBD1; clone size: .; CDR3 protein: CASIRTGGETQYF; CDR3 DNA: TGCGCCAGCATCCGGACAGGGGGAGAGACCCAGTACTTC